The 23 T cell receptor beta chains below were found in one sample sequenced in a study of PD-1 blockade in classical Hodgkin lymphoma. This table comes from immunoSEQ multiplex PCR, and its TCRdb copy is limited to in-frame clones, with some not included. Here the sample spans thousands of clones, roughly 61% being singletons. After autologous stem cell transplantation all patients relapsed, and prior brentuximab vedotin exposure differed between cohorts. The input for sequencing was peripheral blood mononuclear cells (PBMCs), taken at baseline. The receptors derive from a human donor with classical Hodgkin lymphoma.

This clone was counted a few times. V usage is TRBV6-5 and J usage is TRBJ2-1; 14 nucleotides align to TRBD2. The junction had 4 bases not matched to a gene; V was cut back by 8 bases and J by 4 bases. Germline loops: CDR1 MNHEY, CDR2 SVGAGI. This CDR3 is built from 15 residues. The CDR3 region is CASWTSGGPYNEQFF. CDR3 nucleotides: TGTGCCAGCTGGACTAGCGGGGGGCCTTACAATGAGCAGTTCTTC.

The chain links TRBV7-3 to TRBJ2-3; no reliable D call. Germline V lookup: CDR1 SGHTA, CDR2 FQGTGA. The V end was cut by 5 bases, the J end by 1 base, with 7 bases between. The CDR3 totals 13 residues. DNA of the CDR3: TGTGCCAGCAGCCCATGGGGCACAGATACGCAGTATTTT. It specifies CASSPWGTDTQYF.

This chain uses TRBV7-9 with TRBJ2-2, with TRBD1 as a possible D gene (5 bases). Deletions cut 2 bases from V and 3 bases from J, with 10 bases between. This CDR3 has 15 amino acids. Looked up from germline, CDR1 is SEHNR and CDR2 is FQNEAQ (reference sequence). CDR3 amino acids: CASSLQGKDTGELFF. CDR3 bases: TGTGCCAGCAGCTTACAGGGAAAGGACACCGGGGAGCTGTTTTTT.

This clone was picked up one time. J is TRBJ2-7 and V is TRBV10-3; 11 nucleotides match TRBD2. Germline lookup yields CDR1 ENHRY and CDR2 SYGVKD. With 9 bases clipped from V and 0 bases from J, the junction kept 1 base outside the gene matches. The CDR3 contains 13 residues. CDR3 sequence (DNA): TGTGCCATACTAGCGGGAGCCTCCTACGAGCAGTACTTC. It codes for CAILAGASYEQYF.

The chain is built from TRBV19 and TRBJ2-5; TRBD2 might be the D (6 bases). The germline V and J ends were trimmed by 3 bases and 4 bases, with 12 bases remaining between them. CDR1 is LNHDA and CDR2 is SQIVND in the germline V gene (reference sequence). This CDR3 region has 14 residues. The DNA of the CDR3 is TGTGCCAGTAGTATTCGGGGGTCTGGAGAGACCCAGTACTTC. Protein product: CASSIRGSGETQYF.

This clone was recorded a few times. This chain joins TRBV2 and TRBJ2-1; 8 bases are shared with TRBD1. This CDR3 is built from 15 residues. Germline CDR1 is SNHLY and CDR2 is FYNNEI. The J segment lost 2 bases and the V segment lost 5 bases, leaving 5 bases of the junction unmatched. The DNA of the CDR3 is TGTGCCAGCAGTCAGACAGGGGCGGCCTACAATGAGCAGTTCTTC. The encoded protein is CASSQTGAAYNEQFF. The variable domain in full, completed from reference TRBV2 and TRBJ2-1, reads EPEVTQTPSHQVTQMGQEVILRCVPISNHLYFYWYRQILGQKVEFLVSFYNNEISEKSEIFDDQFSVERPDGSNFTLKIRSTKLEDSAMYFCASSQTGAAYNEQFFGPGTRLTVL.

V gene TRBV23-1 combines with J gene TRBJ2-6; D possibly matches TRBD1 or TRBD2 (5 bases each). TRBV23-1 is an ORF; its function is uncertain. There are 10 residues in the CDR3. Trimming took 6 bases from V and 18 from J, leaving 12 bases between them. The CDR3 spells CASRRDPWTF. CDR3 in DNA: TGCGCCAGCAGAAGGGACCCCTGGACTTTC.

The gene calls are TRBV2 and TRBJ2-3; D perhaps matches TRBD2 (5 bases). There are 13 residues in the CDR3. V lost 7 bases, J lost 2 bases, and 10 bases lay in between. CDR1 is SNHLY and CDR2 is FYNNEI in the germline V gene. CDR3 DNA: TGTGCCAGCACGACGGGGTACACAGATACGCAGTATTTT. Protein product: CASTTGYTDTQYF.

Notes on this clone: A single base is all that separates this from a far larger clone, so a read error is likely. The chain carries TRBV7-2 and TRBJ2-1, with D perhaps TRBD2 (6 bases). The CDR3 extends over 16 amino acids. The germline gives CDR1 SGHTA, CDR2 FQGNSA. The CDR3 region is CASSPTEDYTYNGQFF. As DNA, the CDR3 is TGTGCCAGCAGCCCCACGGAGGACTATACCTACAATGGGCAGTTCTTC.

The chain employs TRBV11-1 and TRBJ2-1; 10 nucleotides match TRBD2. Losses at the gene ends were 5 bases for V and 5 bases for J; bases not matched to a gene: 12. CDR3 length equals 17 residues. Germline values: CDR1 SGHAT, CDR2 FQDESV (reference sequence). The CDR3 nucleotides read TGTGCCAGCAGCGCGAGCCTCGGGACTAGCGAGAACAATGAGCAGTTCTTC. It encodes CASSASLGTSENNEQFF.

This sequence joins TRBV29-1 and TRBJ1-1; the D gene is possibly TRBD1 (5 bases). This CDR3 has 14 amino acids. CDR1 SQVTM and CDR2 ANQGSEA come from the germline V gene. The V end was cut by 4 bases, the J end by 7 bases, with 19 bases between. This CDR3 reads CSVVLFQGWVEAFF. The DNA of the CDR3 is TGCAGCGTTGTCCTTTTCCAGGGATGGGTTGAAGCTTTCTTT. Complete variable domain (other parts from reference TRBV29-1 and TRBJ1-1): SAVISQKPSRDICQRGTSLTIQCQVDSQVTMMFWYRQQPGQSLTLIATANQGSEATYESGFVIDKFPISRPNLTFSTLTVSNMSPEDSSIYLCSVVLFQGWVEAFFGQGTRLTVV.

In its sample, this clone ranks as medium-sized. The genes are TRBV4-2 and TRBJ2-7, with TRBD1 identical over 9 bases. The CDR3 consists of 14 residues. V was pared by 4 bases and J by 5 bases, with 6 bases of the junction left unmatched. The germline V gene encodes CDR1 LGHNA and CDR2 YNFKEQ. The CDR3 nucleotides read TGTGCCAGCAGCCCGACAGGGGGAAGGGACGAGCAGTACTTC. As protein: CASSPTGGRDEQYF.

Within the sample, this clone is medium-sized (0.01 to 0.1%). The chain links TRBV12-5 to TRBJ2-1; 9 bases align to TRBD2. CDR3 length equals 12 residues. Trimming cost V 10 bases and J 4 bases; bases outside gene matches: 2. Germline CDR1 LGHNT, CDR2 FRNRAP. CDR3 coding DNA: TGTGCTACAGCGGGGGGATACAATGAGCAGTTCTTC. Translating gives CATAGGYNEQFF.

J is TRBJ2-3 and V is TRBV27, with TRBD2 matching 15 bases. The CDR3 spans 16 residues. The germline CDR1 and CDR2 sequences are MNHEY and SMNVEV (reference sequence). Germline trimming cut 4 bases from V and 3 bases from J; bases unmatched to any gene: 2. Here the CDR3 reads CASSSGLAGGTDTQYF. The CDR3 bases are TGTGCCAGCAGTTCGGGACTAGCGGGAGGTACAGATACGCAGTATTTT.

This clone is labeled medium-sized. This chain links TRBV6-5 with TRBJ2-7; D uncertain. Trimming shortened V by 6 bases and J by 0 bases, and 15 bases separated the two germline ends. The CDR3 consists of 15 residues. Germline V lookup: CDR1 MNHEY, CDR2 SVGAGI. The CDR3 is CASSTMVVSSYEQYF. CDR3 in DNA: TGTGCCAGCAGCACGATGGTGGTAAGCTCCTACGAGCAGTACTTC.

In its sample, this clone was seen a few times. The chain combines TRBV30 with TRBJ1-1, with D perhaps TRBD1 (5 bases). The CDR3 consists of 15 residues. Between the trimmed V and J ends, which lost 3 bases and 1 base, there was a span of 15 bases. Germline V gives CDR1 GTSNPN, CDR2 SVGIG (reference sequence). This CDR3 reads CAWSRDAGRNTEAFF. The CDR3 DNA is TGTGCCTGGAGCCGGGACGCCGGGAGGAACACTGAAGCTTTCTTT. Full variable domain (rest looked up from reference TRBV30 and TRBJ1-1): SQTIHQWPATLVQPVGSPLSLECTVEGTSNPNLYWYRQAAGRGLQLLFYSVGIGQISSEVPQNLSASRPQDRQFILSSKKLLLSDSGFYLCAWSRDAGRNTEAFFGQGTRLTVV.

The chain employs TRBV4-3 and TRBJ1-2; tentative D call: TRBD1 (5 bases). The CDR3 loop spans 13 amino acids. V was cut by 4 bases and J by 2 bases, with 8 bases left in between. Germline V gives CDR1 LGHNA, CDR2 YSLEER. CDR3 coding DNA: TGCGCCAGCAGCCCGGGGGGGAACTATGGCTACACCTTC. Its translation is CASSPGGNYGYTF.

Within the sample, this clone is medium-sized. The chain's CDR3 is CASSPEGAQNTEAFF. As DNA, the CDR3 is TGCGCCAGCAGCCCTGAGGGAGCTCAGAACACTGAAGCTTTCTTT. This chain uses TRBV4-1 with TRBJ1-1; D remains ambiguous. Germline V gives CDR1 MGHRA, CDR2 YSYEKL. The CDR3 runs to 15 residues. Deletions cut 4 bases from V and 1 base from J, with 13 bases between.

The rearrangement joins TRBV7-9 to TRBJ2-1; D perhaps matches TRBD2 (6 bases). CDR1 and CDR2 (germline): SEHNR, FQNEAQ (reference sequence). CDR3 length equals 13 residues. The V and J ends lost 4 bases and 4 bases respectively, with 8 bases between them. The CDR3 nucleotides read TGTGCCAGCAGCTCGGGAGTTTACAATGAGCAGTTCTTC. Protein: CASSSGVYNEQFF. Looking up the rest from reference TRBV7-9 and TRBJ2-1 gives the full variable domain: DTGVSQNPRHKITKRGQNVTFRCDPISEHNRLYWYRQTLGQGPEFLTYFQNEAQLEKSRLLSDRFSAERPKGSFSTLEIQRTEQGDSAMYLCASSSGVYNEQFFGPGTRLTVL.

The V gene is TRBV7-8, the J gene TRBJ1-2; a weak D match, TRBD1 (6 bases). Germline-derived CDR1 and CDR2 are SGHVS and FQNEAQ. The V and J ends lost 0 bases and 8 bases respectively, with 16 bases between them. This CDR3 comprises 15 residues. CDR3 in DNA: TGTGCCAGCAGCTTAGCGCTGGGGGCAGGGGAAGGCTACACCTTC. It translates to CASSLALGAGEGYTF.

This rearrangement joins TRBV6-6 to TRBJ2-5; perhaps TRBD2 as D (5 bases). This CDR3 contains 12 residues. V lost 6 bases and J 5 bases, leaving 10 bases between the germline ends. Germline CDR1 MNHNY, CDR2 SVGAGI (reference sequence). CDR3 nucleotides: TGTGCCAGCAGCCGGGGTCTGGAGACCCAGTACTTC. Amino acid sequence: CASSRGLETQYF.

The chain couples TRBV2 to TRBJ2-1; no firm D call. Between the trimmed V and J ends, which lost 2 bases and 4 bases, there was a span of 6 bases. CDR1 SNHLY and CDR2 FYNNEI come from the germline V gene. The CDR3 spans 13 residues. In nucleotides, the CDR3 is TGTGCCAGCAGTGAAAACGCGTACAATGAGCAGTTCTTC. Protein: CASSENAYNEQFF. Combining the CDR3 with reference TRBV2 and TRBJ2-1 gives the whole variable domain EPEVTQTPSHQVTQMGQEVILRCVPISNHLYFYWYRQILGQKVEFLVSFYNNEISEKSEIFDDQFSVERPDGSNFTLKIRSTKLEDSAMYFCASSENAYNEQFFGPGTRLTVL.

The rearrangement links TRBV20-1 to TRBJ1-2; D remains unclear. The CDR3 covers 11 residues. Germline CDR1 DFQATT, CDR2 SNEGSKA (reference sequence). The CDR3 spells CIYPGEYGYTF. CDR3 DNA sequence: TGCATCTACCCCGGGGAGTATGGCTACACCTTC.